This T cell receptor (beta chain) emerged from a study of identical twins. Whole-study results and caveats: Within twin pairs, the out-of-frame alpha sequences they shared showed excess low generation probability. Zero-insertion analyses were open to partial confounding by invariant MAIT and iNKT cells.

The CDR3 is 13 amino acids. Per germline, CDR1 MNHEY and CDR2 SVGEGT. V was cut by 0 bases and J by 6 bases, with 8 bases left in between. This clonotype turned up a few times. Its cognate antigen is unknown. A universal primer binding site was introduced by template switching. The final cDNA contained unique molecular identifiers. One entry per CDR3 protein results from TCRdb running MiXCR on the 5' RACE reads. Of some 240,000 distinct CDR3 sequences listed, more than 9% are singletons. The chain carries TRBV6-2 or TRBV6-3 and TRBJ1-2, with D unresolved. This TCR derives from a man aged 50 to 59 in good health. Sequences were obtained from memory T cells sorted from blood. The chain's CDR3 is CASSYSTIHGYTF. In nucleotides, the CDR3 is TGTGCCAGCAGTTACTCGACAATCCATGGCTACACCTTC.